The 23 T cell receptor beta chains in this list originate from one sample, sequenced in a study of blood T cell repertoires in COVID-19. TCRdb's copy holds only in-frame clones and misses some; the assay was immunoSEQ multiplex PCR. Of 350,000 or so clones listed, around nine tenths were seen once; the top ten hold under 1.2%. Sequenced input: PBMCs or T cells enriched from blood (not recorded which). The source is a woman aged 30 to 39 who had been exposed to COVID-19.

CDR3 DNA sequence: TGTGCCAGCAGCTTAGACGGGACTAGCGGCCACAATGAGCAGTTCTTC. Translated: CASSLDGTSGHNEQFF. The chain couples TRBV7-2 to TRBJ2-1, with TRBD2 matching over 11 bases. This CDR3 has 16 residues. Trimming took 1 base from V and 5 from J; bases not matched to a gene: 4. Germline CDR1 reads SGHTA; CDR2 reads FQGNSA.

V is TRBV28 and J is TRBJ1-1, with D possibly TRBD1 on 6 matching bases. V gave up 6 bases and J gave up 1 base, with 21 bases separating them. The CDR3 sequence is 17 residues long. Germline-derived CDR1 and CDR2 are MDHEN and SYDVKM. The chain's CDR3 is CASSLGQYPRGNTEAFF. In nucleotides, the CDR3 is TGTGCCAGCAGCCTCGGACAGTACCCCAGAGGGAACACTGAAGCTTTCTTT.

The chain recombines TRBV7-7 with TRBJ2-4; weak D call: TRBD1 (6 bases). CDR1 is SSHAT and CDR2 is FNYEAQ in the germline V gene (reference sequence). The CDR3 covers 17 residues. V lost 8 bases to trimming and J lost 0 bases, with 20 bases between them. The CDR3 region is CASGWGLRHSAKNIQYF. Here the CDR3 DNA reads TGTGCCAGCGGGTGGGGGCTAAGACATTCAGCCAAAAACATTCAGTACTTC.

The CDR3 here is CAWSVLEDSPLHF. The CDR3 coding sequence is TGTGCCTGGAGTGTACTTGAGGATTCACCCCTCCACTTT. The chain combines TRBV30 with TRBJ1-6; D remains unclear. Looked up from germline, CDR1 is GTSNPN and CDR2 is SVGIG (reference sequence). The CDR3 length is 13 residues. V was pared by 0 bases and J by 8 bases, with 8 bases between.

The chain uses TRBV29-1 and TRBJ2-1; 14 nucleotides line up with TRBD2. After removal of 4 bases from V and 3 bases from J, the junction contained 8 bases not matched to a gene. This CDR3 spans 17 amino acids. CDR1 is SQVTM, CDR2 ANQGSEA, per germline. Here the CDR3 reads CSVGGTSGGIIYNEQFF. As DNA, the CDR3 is TGCAGCGTTGGAGGGACTAGCGGGGGAATAATCTACAATGAGCAGTTCTTC.

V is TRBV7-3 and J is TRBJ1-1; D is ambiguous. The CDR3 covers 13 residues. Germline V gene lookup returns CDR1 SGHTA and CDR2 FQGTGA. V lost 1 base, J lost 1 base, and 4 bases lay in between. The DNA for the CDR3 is TGTGCCAGCAGCTTAAACGGGAACACTGAAGCTTTCTTT. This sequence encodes CASSLNGNTEAFF. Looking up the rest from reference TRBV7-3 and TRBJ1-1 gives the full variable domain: GAGVSQTPSNKVTEKGKYVELRCDPISGHTALYWYRQSLGQGPEFLIYFQGTGAADDSGLPNDRFFAVRPEGSVSTLKIQRTERGDSAVYLCASSLNGNTEAFFGQGTRLTVV.

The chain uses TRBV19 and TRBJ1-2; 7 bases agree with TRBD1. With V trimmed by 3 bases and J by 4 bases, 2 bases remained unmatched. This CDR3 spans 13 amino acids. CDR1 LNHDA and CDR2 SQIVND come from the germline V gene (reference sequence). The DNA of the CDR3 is TGTGCCAGTAGTATCGGGACAGTCTATGGCTACACCTTC. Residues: CASSIGTVYGYTF. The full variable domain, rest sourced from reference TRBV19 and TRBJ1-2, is DGGITQSPKYLFRKEGQNVTLSCEQNLNHDAMYWYRQDPGQGLRLIYYSQIVNDFQKGDIAEGYSVSREKKESFPLTVTSAQKNPTAFYLCASSIGTVYGYTFGSGTRLTVV.

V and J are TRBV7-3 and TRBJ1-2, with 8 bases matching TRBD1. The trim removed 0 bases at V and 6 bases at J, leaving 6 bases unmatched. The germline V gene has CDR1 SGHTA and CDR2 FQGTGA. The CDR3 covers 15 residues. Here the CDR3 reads CASSLTGDRFHGYTF. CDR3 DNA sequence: TGTGCCAGCAGCTTAACGGGGGACAGGTTCCATGGCTACACCTTC.

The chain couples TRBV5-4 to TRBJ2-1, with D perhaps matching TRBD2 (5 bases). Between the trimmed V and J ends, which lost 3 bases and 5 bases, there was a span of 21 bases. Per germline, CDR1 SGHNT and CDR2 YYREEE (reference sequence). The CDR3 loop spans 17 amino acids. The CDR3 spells CASSSDPTREIHNEQFF. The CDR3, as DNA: TGTGCCAGCAGCTCGGACCCCACTAGGGAGATCCACAATGAGCAGTTCTTC.

CDR3 in amino acids: CASSARQGTTNEKLFF. In DNA, the CDR3 is TGTGCCAGCTCAGCTAGACAGGGGACGACTAATGAAAAACTGTTTTTT. The chain couples TRBV18 to TRBJ1-4, with 8 nucleotides matching TRBD1. Trimming removed 5 bases from V and 2 bases from J; junction bases left unmatched: 7. Per germline, CDR1 KGHSH and CDR2 LQKENI. The CDR3 sequence is 16 residues long.

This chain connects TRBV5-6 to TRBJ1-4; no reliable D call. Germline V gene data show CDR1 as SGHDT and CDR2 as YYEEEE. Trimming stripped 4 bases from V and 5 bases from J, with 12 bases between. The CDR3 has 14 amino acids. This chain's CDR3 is CASSLFDGNEKLFF. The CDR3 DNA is TGTGCCAGCAGCCTCTTCGACGGGAATGAAAAACTGTTTTTT.

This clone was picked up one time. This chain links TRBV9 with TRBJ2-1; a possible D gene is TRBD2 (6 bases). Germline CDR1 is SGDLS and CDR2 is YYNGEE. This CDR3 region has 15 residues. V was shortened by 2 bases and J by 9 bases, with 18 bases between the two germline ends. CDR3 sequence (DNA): TGTGCCAGCAGCGTTAGCCCTAGCGCCCCGTCTGAGCAGTTCTTC. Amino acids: CASSVSPSAPSEQFF.

The CDR3 nucleotides are TGTGCCAGTAGTATCATGGTCGGCGCCCCGAGGGGCACAGATACGCAGTATTTT. Protein sequence: CASSIMVGAPRGTDTQYF. This chain connects TRBV19 to TRBJ2-3; a weak D match, TRBD2 (5 bases). Germline assignment: CDR1 LNHDA and CDR2 SQIVND (reference sequence). The V gene lost 3 bases and the J gene lost 1 base, with 20 bases spanning the gap. The CDR3 covers 18 residues.

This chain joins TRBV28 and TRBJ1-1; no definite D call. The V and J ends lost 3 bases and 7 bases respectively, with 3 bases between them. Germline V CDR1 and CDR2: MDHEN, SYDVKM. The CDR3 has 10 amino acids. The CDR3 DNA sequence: TGTGCCAGCAGTTTCGGTGAAGCTTTCTTT. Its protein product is CASSFGEAFF. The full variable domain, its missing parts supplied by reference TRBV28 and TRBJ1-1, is DVKVTQSSRYLVKRTGEKVFLECVQDMDHENMFWYRQDPGLGLRLIYFSYDVKMKEKGDIPEGYSVSREKKERFSLILESASTNQTSMYLCASSFGEAFFGQGTRLTVV.

The CDR3 nucleotides are TGTGCCAGCAGCGGACAGGGGGCCACTGAAGCTTTCTTT. Protein sequence: CASSGQGATEAFF. The gene calls are TRBV9 and TRBJ1-1; 10 nucleotides match TRBD1. Germline V gene sequence: CDR1 SGDLS, CDR2 YYNGEE. V lost 3 bases and J lost 4; bases outside the gene matches: 0. This CDR3 spans 13 amino acids.

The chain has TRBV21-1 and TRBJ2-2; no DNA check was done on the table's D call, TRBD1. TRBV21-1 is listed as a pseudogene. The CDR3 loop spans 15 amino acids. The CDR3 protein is CASSVPGHITGELFF. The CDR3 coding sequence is TGTGCCAGCAGCGTACCGGGACACATCACCGGGGAGCTGTTTTTT.

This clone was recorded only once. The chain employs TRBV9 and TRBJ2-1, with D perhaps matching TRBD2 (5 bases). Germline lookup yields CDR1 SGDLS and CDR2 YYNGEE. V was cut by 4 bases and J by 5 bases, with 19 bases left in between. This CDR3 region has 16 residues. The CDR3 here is CASSLSQRLANNEQFF. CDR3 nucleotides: TGTGCCAGCAGCCTTTCCCAAAGGCTAGCTAACAATGAGCAGTTCTTC. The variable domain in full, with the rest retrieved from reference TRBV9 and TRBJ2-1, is DSGVTQTPKHLITATGQRVTLRCSPRSGDLSVYWYQQSLDQGLQFLIQYYNGEERAKGNILERFSAQQFPDLHSELNLSSLELGDSALYFCASSLSQRLANNEQFFGPGTRLTVL.

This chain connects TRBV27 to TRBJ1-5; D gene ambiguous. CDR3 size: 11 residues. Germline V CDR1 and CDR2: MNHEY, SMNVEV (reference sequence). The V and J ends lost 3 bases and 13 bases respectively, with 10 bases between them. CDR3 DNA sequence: TGTGCCAGCAGTTTCGCCGGGTTACAGCATTTT. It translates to CASSFAGLQHF.

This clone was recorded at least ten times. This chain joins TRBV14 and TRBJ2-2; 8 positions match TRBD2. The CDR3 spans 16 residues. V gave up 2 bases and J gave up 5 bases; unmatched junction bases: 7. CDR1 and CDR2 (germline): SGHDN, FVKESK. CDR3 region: CASSQTSGWRTGELFF. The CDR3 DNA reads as TGTGCCAGCAGCCAAACTAGCGGATGGAGAACCGGGGAGCTGTTTTTT.

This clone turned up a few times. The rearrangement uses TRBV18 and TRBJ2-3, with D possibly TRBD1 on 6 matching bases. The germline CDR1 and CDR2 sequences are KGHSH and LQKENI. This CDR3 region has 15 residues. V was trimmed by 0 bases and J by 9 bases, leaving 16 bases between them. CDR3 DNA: TGTGCCAGCTCACCACCGGGACCACAGGGTAGGACGCAGTATTTT. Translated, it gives CASSPPGPQGRTQYF.

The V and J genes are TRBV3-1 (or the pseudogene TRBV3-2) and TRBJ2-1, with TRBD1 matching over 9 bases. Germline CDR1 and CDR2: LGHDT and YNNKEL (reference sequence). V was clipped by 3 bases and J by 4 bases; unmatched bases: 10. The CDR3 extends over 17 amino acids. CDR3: CASSQSPGQGLYNEQFF. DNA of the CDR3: TGTGCCAGCAGCCAGTCTCCGGGACAGGGCCTTTACAATGAGCAGTTCTTC.

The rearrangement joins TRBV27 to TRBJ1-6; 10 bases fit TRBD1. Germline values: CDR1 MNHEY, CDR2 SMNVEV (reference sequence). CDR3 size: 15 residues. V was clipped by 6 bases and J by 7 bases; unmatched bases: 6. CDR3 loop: CASRYRQGANSPLHF. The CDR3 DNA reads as TGTGCCAGCAGGTACCGACAGGGGGCGAATTCACCCCTCCACTTT.

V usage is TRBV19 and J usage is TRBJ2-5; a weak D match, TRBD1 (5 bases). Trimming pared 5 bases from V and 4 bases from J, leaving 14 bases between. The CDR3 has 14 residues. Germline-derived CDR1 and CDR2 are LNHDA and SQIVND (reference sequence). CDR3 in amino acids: CASSRNAQGETQYF. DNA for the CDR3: TGTGCCAGTAGTCGGAATGCCCAGGGAGAGACCCAGTACTTC.